The entry that follows covers one T cell receptor (beta chain) sequence. As yet, its antigen is unknown. The sample is drawn from a study of T cell repertoires in cytomegalovirus infection. About the research overall: Epitope selection comprised recently identified HLA-C-restricted CMV epitopes and well-studied HLA-B-restricted CMV epitopes. Study outcomes and limitations: In two of eight donors, the top clonotype was HLA-C-restricted CMV-specific. Cumulative frequency of public TCR beta families picked out carriers of CMV plus the relevant HLA.

MiXCR was run by TCRdb on the reads, yielding one entry per CDR3 protein. The sample shows 100,000 to 120,000 distinct CDR3 sequences, 30% to 35% of them seen only once. The sample in question was CD8+ T cells from cultured PBMCs, obtained from culture after CMV antigen stimulation. The source of this sequence is a human donor in good health (CMV status not recorded). Some clones in this sample may be carry-over from other donors' samples.

This CDR3 reads CASTKGDSEGYTF. The CDR3 DNA follows: TGTGCCAGCACCAAGGGGGATTCGGAAGGCTACACCTTC. The chain employs TRBV12-3 or TRBV12-4 and TRBJ1-2; tentative D call: TRBD1 (6 bases). V dropped 7 bases and J dropped 8 bases, with 17 bases sitting between them. This CDR3 spans 13 amino acids.